This T cell receptor (beta chain) was found in a study of CD8+ T cells in alopecia areata. Trimming took off 7 bases at V and 1 base at J, with 10 bases between the two ends. The CDR3 length is 12 residues. Germline lookup yields CDR1 SQVTM and CDR2 ANQGSEA. Documented treatment: oral pan-JAK inhibitor, 5-10 mg twice daily. RNA, once extracted, was reverse transcribed into cDNA for use as the sequencing template. Assay used: immunoSEQ multiplex PCR; TCRdb lists only in-frame clones, some missing. The profile shows approximately 170,000 clones, approximately 56% of them singletons. This sample comprised CD4+ T cells sorted from blood, obtained at week 4, from a patient treated with tofacitinib. This TCR derives from a human donor with alopecia areata. The chain recombines TRBV29-1 with TRBJ2-5; D may be TRBD1 (5 bases). The CDR3 nucleotides are TGCAGCGCAGAGACAGCCCAAGAGACCCAGTACTTC. Translated: CSAETAQETQYF.